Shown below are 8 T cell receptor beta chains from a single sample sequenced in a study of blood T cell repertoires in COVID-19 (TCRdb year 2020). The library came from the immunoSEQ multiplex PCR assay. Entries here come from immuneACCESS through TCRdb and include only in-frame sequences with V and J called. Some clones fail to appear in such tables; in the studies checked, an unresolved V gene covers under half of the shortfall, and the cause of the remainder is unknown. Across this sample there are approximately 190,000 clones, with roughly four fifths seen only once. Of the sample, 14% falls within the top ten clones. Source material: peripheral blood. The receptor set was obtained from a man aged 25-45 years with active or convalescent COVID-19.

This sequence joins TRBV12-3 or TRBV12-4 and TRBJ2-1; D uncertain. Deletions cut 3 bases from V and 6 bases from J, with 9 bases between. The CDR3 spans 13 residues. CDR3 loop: CASSLGHVNEQFF. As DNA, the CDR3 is TGTGCCAGCAGTTTGGGCCACGTCAATGAGCAGTTCTTC.

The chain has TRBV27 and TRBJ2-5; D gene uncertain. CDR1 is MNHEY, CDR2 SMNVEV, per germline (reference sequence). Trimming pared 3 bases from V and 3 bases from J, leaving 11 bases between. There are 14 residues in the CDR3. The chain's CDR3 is CASSFRSGKETQYF. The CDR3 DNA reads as TGTGCCAGCAGTTTTAGATCGGGTAAAGAGACCCAGTACTTC.

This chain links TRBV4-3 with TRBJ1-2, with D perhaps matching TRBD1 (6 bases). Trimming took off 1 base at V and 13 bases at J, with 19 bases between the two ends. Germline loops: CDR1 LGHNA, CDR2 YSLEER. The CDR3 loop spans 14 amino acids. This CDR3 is CASSQGLGDTRVTF. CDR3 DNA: TGCGCCAGCAGCCAAGGTTTGGGGGACACCCGGGTCACCTTC.

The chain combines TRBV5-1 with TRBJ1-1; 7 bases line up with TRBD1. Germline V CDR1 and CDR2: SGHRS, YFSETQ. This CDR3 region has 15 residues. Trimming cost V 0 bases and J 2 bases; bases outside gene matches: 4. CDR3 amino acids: CASSLGDRANTEAFF. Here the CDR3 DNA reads TGCGCCAGCAGCTTGGGAGACAGGGCTAACACTGAAGCTTTCTTT.

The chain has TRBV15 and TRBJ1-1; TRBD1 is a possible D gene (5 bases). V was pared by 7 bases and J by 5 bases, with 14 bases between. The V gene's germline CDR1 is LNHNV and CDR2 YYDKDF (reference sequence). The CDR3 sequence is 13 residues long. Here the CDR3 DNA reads TGTGCCACCACCTCGGAGGGGCGGACTGAAGCTTTCTTT. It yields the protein CATTSEGRTEAFF.

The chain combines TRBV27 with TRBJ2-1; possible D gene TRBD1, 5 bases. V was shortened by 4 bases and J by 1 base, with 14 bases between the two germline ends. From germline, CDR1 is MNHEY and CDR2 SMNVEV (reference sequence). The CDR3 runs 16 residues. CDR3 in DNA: TGTGCCAGCAGTTATGGGGCAGGGCCTTCCTACAATGAGCAGTTCTTC. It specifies CASSYGAGPSYNEQFF.

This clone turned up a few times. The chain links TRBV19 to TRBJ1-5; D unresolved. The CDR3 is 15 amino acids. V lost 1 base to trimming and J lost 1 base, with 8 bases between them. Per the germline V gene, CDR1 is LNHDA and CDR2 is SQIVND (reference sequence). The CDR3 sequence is CASSIVVSSNQPQHF. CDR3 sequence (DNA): TGTGCCAGTAGTATAGTCGTGAGCAGCAATCAGCCCCAGCATTTT.

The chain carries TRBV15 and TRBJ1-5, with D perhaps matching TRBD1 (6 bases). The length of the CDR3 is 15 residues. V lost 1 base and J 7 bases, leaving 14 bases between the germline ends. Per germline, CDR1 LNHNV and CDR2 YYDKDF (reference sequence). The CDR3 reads CATSRVIQGEQPQHF. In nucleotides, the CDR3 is TGTGCCACCAGCAGAGTCATACAGGGCGAACAGCCCCAGCATTTT.